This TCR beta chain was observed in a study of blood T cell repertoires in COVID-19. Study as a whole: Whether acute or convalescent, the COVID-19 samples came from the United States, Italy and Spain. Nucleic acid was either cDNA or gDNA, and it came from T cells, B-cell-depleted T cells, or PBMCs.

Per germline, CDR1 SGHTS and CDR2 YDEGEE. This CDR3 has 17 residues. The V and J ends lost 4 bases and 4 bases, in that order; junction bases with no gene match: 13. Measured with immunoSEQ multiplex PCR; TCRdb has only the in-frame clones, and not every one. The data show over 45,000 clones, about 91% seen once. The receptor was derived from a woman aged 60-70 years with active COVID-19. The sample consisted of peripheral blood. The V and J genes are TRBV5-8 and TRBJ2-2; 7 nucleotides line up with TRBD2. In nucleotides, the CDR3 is TGTGCCAGCAGCCCACCCCCTCGGGGGGTGGGCACCGGGGAGCTGTTTTTT. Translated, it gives CASSPPPRGVGTGELFF.